The 7 T cell receptor beta chains below all came from one sample that was sequenced in a study of T cells in Graves' hyperthyroidism and ophthalmopathy. Amplified TCR beta CDR3 regions came from RNA transcripts. With the HTBI primer set, the TCR CDR3 went through a first round of RT-PCR. TCRdb recomputed calls from the multiplex PCR reads with MiXCR, one row per CDR3 protein. This table holds about 290,000 distinct CDR3 sequences, roughly 15% found once. The specimen was blood. These receptors were obtained from a woman under 40 with Graves' hyperthyroidism that later progressed to Graves' ophthalmopathy.

This clonotype has ten or more counts. The chain joins TRBV4-2 to TRBJ2-1; tentatively, D is TRBD2 (5 bases). CDR3 length equals 13 residues. The germline V gene has CDR1 LGHNA and CDR2 YNFKEQ. The germline V and J ends were trimmed by 0 bases and 9 bases, with 9 bases remaining between them. This CDR3 reads CASSQDGLAEQFF. The CDR3 DNA reads as TGTGCCAGCAGCCAAGATGGGCTAGCTGAGCAGTTCTTC.

This clonotype showed up many times. The chain couples TRBV28 to TRBJ1-1, with D unclear. The germline CDR1 and CDR2 sequences are MDHEN and SYDVKM. V lost 3 bases, J lost 3 bases, and 5 bases lay in between. The CDR3 contains 12 residues. In DNA, the CDR3 is TGTGCCAGCAGTTTCCCACACACTGAAGCTTTCTTT. It codes for CASSFPHTEAFF.

The chain recombines TRBV29-1 with TRBJ2-1; 7 nucleotides line up with TRBD1. The CDR3 is 14 residues long. The germline V gene encodes CDR1 SQVTM and CDR2 ANQGSEA. The ends lost 1 base at V and 7 bases at J; junction bases unmatched: 7. The chain's CDR3 is CSVEGQGPENEQFF. Written as DNA, the CDR3 is TGCAGCGTTGAAGGACAGGGACCGGAGAATGAGCAGTTCTTC.

This clonotype came up many times. The chain couples TRBV7-9 to TRBJ1-2; D gene uncertain. The ends were cut back, 0 bases at V and 7 bases at J, with 12 bases in the middle. Germline assignment: CDR1 SEHNR and CDR2 FQNEAQ (reference sequence). This CDR3 region has 14 residues. This CDR3 reads CASSLALAGGGYTF. The CDR3 coding sequence is TGTGCCAGCAGCTTAGCTCTCGCCGGAGGTGGCTACACCTTC.

This clonotype was detected a few times. CDR3 amino acids: CASSQDLAYSYEQYF. The DNA for the CDR3 is TGCGCCAGCAGCCAAGATCTAGCTTACTCCTACGAGCAGTACTTC. The gene calls are TRBV4-3 and TRBJ2-7; a weak D match, TRBD2 (5 bases). The CDR3 covers 15 residues. CDR1 LGHNA and CDR2 YSLEER come from the germline V gene. V was clipped by 0 bases and J by 0 bases, with 9 bases between them.

This chain links TRBV4-3 with TRBJ2-1, with D uncertain. The V gene lost 0 bases and the J gene lost 7 bases, with 7 bases spanning the gap. CDR3 length: 13 amino acids. From germline, CDR1 is LGHNA and CDR2 YSLEER. The CDR3 sequence: CASSQEVQNEQFF. CDR3 DNA sequence: TGCGCCAGCAGCCAAGAAGTGCAGAATGAGCAGTTCTTC.

This clonotype was seen many times. The J gene is TRBJ2-7, the V gene TRBV20-1, with 10 nucleotides matching TRBD2. This CDR3 spans 15 amino acids. Trimming took 6 bases from V and 6 from J; bases not matched to a gene: 14. Germline V gene data show CDR1 as DFQATT and CDR2 as SNEGSKA (reference sequence). The CDR3 DNA follows: TGCAGTGCCCAAAAGAGGGGACTAGCGAGCGCCGAGCAGTACTTC. It translates to CSAQKRGLASAEQYF.